The rows below give T cell receptor beta chains drawn from one sample of a study of CD8 T cells in Susac syndrome. TCRdb analysed the immunoSEQ multiplex PCR reads with MiXCR anew, one entry per CDR3 protein. Of fewer than 350,000 distinct CDR3 sequences in the sample, over 75% were seen once. Material: CD8+ T cells from PBMCs. These receptors were collected from a human donor with multiple sclerosis. Both conserved end residues are part of each CDR3. The D gene is left open where the match is weak. The size field is filled for only some rows; it gives once, few, many or a size class.

>TRBJ2-1|NA|TRBV27|NA
CASTLGLSSYNEQFF
TGTGCCAGCACCCTAGGACTTAGCTCCTACAATGAGCAGTTCTTC
>TRBJ1-5|NA|TRBV7-9|NA
CASSFRPRLSNQPQHF
TGTGCCAGCAGCTTTCGGCCCAGACTTAGCAATCAGCCCCAGCATTTT
>TRBJ1-2|NA|TRBV12-3/TRBV12-4|NA
CASSLGSGTYGYTF
TGTGCCAGCAGTTTAGGGTCAGGGACATATGGCTACACCTTC
>TRBJ1-2|NA|TRBV25-1|TRBD1
CASSEWTGPYGYTF
TGTGCCAGCAGTGAATGGACAGGACCGTATGGCTACACCTTC
>TRBJ2-1|NA|TRBV6-2/TRBV6-3|TRBD2
CASRSSLERDNYNEQFF
TGTGCCAGCAGAAGTTCCCTCGAGCGGGATAATTACAATGAGCAGTTCTTC
>TRBJ1-5|once|TRBV4-2|NA
CASSQGLDSLFQPQHF
TGTGCCAGCAGCCAAGGGCTGGACAGTTTATTTCAGCCCCAGCATTTT
>TRBJ2-7|NA|TRBV29-1|TRBD1
CSVERGQDPSAVQYF
TGCAGCGTTGAACGTGGACAGGACCCTTCGGCGGTGCAGTACTTC
>TRBJ2-3|NA|TRBV12-3/TRBV12-4|TRBD1
CASSLARGLDTQYF
TGTGCCAGCAGTTTAGCTAGGGGGCTAGATACGCAGTATTTT
>TRBJ1-1|few|TRBV5-4|NA
CASSLDTEAFF
TGTGCCAGCAGCTTAGACACTGAAGCTTTCTTT
>TRBJ2-1|NA|TRBV27|TRBD2
CASTPGVAGVSSNEQFF
TGTGCCAGCACACCCGGGGTAGCGGGAGTTAGCTCTAATGAGCAGTTCTTC
>TRBJ1-1|NA|TRBV5-1|NA
CASSKGDTEAFF
TGCGCCAGCAGCAAGGGAGACACTGAAGCTTTCTTT
>TRBJ2-1|NA|TRBV7-9|TRBD2
CASSLSYSGRVHEQFF
TGTGCCAGCAGCTTATCGTATAGCGGGAGGGTCCATGAGCAGTTCTTC
>TRBJ2-1|NA|TRBV19|NA
CASSIGSLSSYNEQFF
TGTGCCAGTAGTATCGGCAGCCTGAGCTCCTACAATGAGCAGTTCTTC
>TRBJ2-7|few|TRBV13|NA
CASSSAMGSYEQYF
TGTGCCAGCAGCTCCGCGATGGGGTCCTACGAGCAGTACTTC
>TRBJ2-7|NA|TRBV7-2|TRBD1
CASSSRDSTSYEQYF
TGTGCCAGCAGCTCACGGGACAGCACCTCCTACGAGCAGTACTTC
>TRBJ2-7|few|TRBV19|TRBD1
CASSGGQGTHEQYF
TGTGCCAGTAGTGGGGGACAGGGTACCCACGAGCAGTACTTC
>TRBJ1-1|NA|TRBV27|TRBD1
CASSWGLQGVGTEAFF
TGTGCCAGCAGTTGGGGGCTACAGGGGGTCGGAACTGAAGCTTTCTTT
>TRBJ2-1|NA|TRBV7-9|TRBD2
CASSPRLAGGFNEQFF
TGTGCCAGCAGCCCCCGGCTAGCGGGAGGTTTTAATGAGCAGTTCTTC
>TRBJ2-1|NA|TRBV28|NA
CVGRSTAASYNEQFF
TGTGTCGGTCGAAGTACAGCGGCCTCCTACAATGAGCAGTTCTTC
>TRBJ2-1|once|TRBV6-1|TRBD1
CASSEGWYRGRTFEQFF
TGTGCCAGCAGTGAAGGATGGTACAGGGGGCGAACCTTTGAGCAGTTCTTC
>TRBJ2-1|NA|TRBV7-8|NA
CASKDGFGSYNEQFF
TGTGCCAGCAAGGACGGTTTCGGCTCCTACAATGAGCAGTTCTTC
>TRBJ2-1|NA|TRBV2|NA
CASIQSGSSYNEQFF
TGTGCCAGCATCCAAAGCGGAAGCTCCTACAATGAGCAGTTCTTC
>TRBJ2-7|NA|TRBV19|TRBD2
CASSGPLAGAYEQYF
TGTGCCAGTTCGGGGCCACTAGCGGGTGCCTACGAGCAGTACTTC
>TRBJ2-7|few|TRBV7-2|TRBD2
CASSSGLAGGEQYF
TGTGCCAGCAGCTCCGGACTAGCGGGAGGTGAGCAGTACTTC
>TRBJ1-5|NA|TRBV27|NA
CASSETPYSNQPQHF
TGTGCCAGCAGTGAAACTCCATATAGCAATCAGCCCCAGCATTTT
>TRBJ1-2|NA|TRBV6-1|NA
CASSPRTDYGYTF
TGTGCCAGCAGTCCCAGGACAGACTATGGCTACACCTTC
>TRBJ2-5|NA|TRBV27|NA
CASSPTTLQETQYF
TGTGCCAGCAGTCCTACGACCCTACAAGAGACCCAGTACTTC
>TRBJ1-2|NA|TRBV7-9|NA
CASSWPEGGYGYTF
TGTGCCAGCAGCTGGCCAGAGGGCGGCTATGGCTACACCTTC
>TRBJ1-1|once|TRBV5-5|TRBD1
CASSLSFRTGNTEAFF
TGTGCCAGCAGCTTATCTTTCCGGACAGGGAACACTGAAGCTTTCTTT
>TRBJ2-5|NA|TRBV7-6|NA
CASSLVWPQETQYF
TGTGCCAGCAGCTTAGTCTGGCCCCAAGAGACCCAGTACTTC
>TRBJ2-7|NA|TRBV19|NA
CASSNFFSYEQYF
TGTGCCAGTAGTAACTTTTTCTCCTACGAGCAGTACTTC
>TRBJ2-1|NA|TRBV28|NA
CASSSFRISYNEQFF
TGTGCCAGCAGTTCTTTTAGGATCTCCTACAATGAGCAGTTCTTC
>TRBJ2-1|NA|TRBV7-2|TRBD2
CASSLWPSGGVEQFF
TGTGCCAGCAGCTTATGGCCTAGCGGGGGGGTTGAGCAGTTCTTC
>TRBJ2-5|NA|TRBV18|TRBD1
CASSPRDSGRETQYF
TGTGCCAGCTCACCACGGGACAGTGGGCGGGAGACCCAGTACTTC
>TRBJ2-1|NA|TRBV24-1|NA
CATSDWNTPSNEQFF
TGTGCCACCAGTGATTGGAACACCCCGTCTAATGAGCAGTTCTTC
>TRBJ2-7|NA|TRBV6-5|TRBD2
CASSLLAGPDEQYF
TGTGCCAGCAGTTTACTAGCGGGACCCGACGAGCAGTACTTC
>TRBJ1-2|few|TRBV19|NA
CASSNDYYGYTF
TGTGCCAGTAGTAACGATTACTATGGCTACACCTTC
>TRBJ1-5|NA|TRBV10-3|NA
CAISDGGQKPQHF
TGTGCCATCAGTGATGGGGGGCAAAAGCCCCAGCATTTT
>TRBJ1-5|NA|TRBV9|NA
CASSPDDSRNQPQHF
TGTGCCAGCAGCCCCGACGACAGCCGAAATCAGCCCCAGCATTTT
>TRBJ2-3|NA|TRBV15|NA
CATSRDRGTDTQYF
TGTGCCACCAGCAGAGACAGGGGCACAGATACGCAGTATTTT
>TRBJ2-1|NA|TRBV7-9|NA
CASSQTSTGYNEQFF
TGTGCCAGCAGCCAAACCTCGACTGGGTACAATGAGCAGTTCTTC
>TRBJ2-1|NA|TRBV6-2/TRBV6-3|TRBD2
CITEGLAGVEQFF
TGCATCACTGAGGGACTAGCGGGAGTTGAGCAGTTCTTC
>TRBJ1-2|NA|TRBV29-1|NA
CSVVTGNYGYTF
TGCAGCGTTGTAACAGGGAACTATGGCTACACCTTC
>TRBJ2-1|NA|TRBV4-3|TRBD2
CASSQDPAGTSGSLEQFF
TGCGCCAGCAGCCAAGACCCGGCCGGGACTAGCGGGAGTCTTGAGCAGTTCTTC
>TRBJ1-2|NA|TRBV9|TRBD1
CASSGLPRQGLDYGYTF
TGTGCCAGCAGCGGCCTCCCCCGACAGGGGCTTGACTATGGCTACACCTTC
>TRBJ2-6|NA|TRBV28|NA
CASSTIQGPWANVLTF
TGTGCCAGCAGTACAATACAGGGCCCATGGGCCAACGTCCTGACTTTC
>TRBJ2-1|NA|TRBV4-3|NA
CASGGLAVSYNEQFF
TGCGCCAGCGGGGGGTTAGCGGTCTCCTACAATGAGCAGTTCTTC
>TRBJ1-2|NA|TRBV25-1|NA
CASSEWAGTYGYTF
TGTGCCAGCAGTGAATGGGCAGGAACCTATGGCTACACCTTC
>TRBJ2-7|NA|TRBV30|TRBD2
CAWAGGFSYEQYF
TGTGCCTGGGCGGGGGGTTTCTCCTACGAGCAGTACTTC
>TRBJ2-3|NA|TRBV20-1|NA
CSANSAADTQYF
TGCAGTGCTAATTCCGCGGCAGATACGCAGTATTTT
>TRBJ2-1|NA|TRBV10-3|NA
CAISEEWVNEQFF
TGTGCCATCAGTGAGGAGTGGGTAAATGAGCAGTTCTTC
>TRBJ1-1|NA|TRBV5-1|NA
CASNTDIMNTEAFF
TGCGCCAGCAACACCGACATCATGAACACTGAAGCTTTCTTT
>TRBJ2-7|NA|TRBV18|NA
CASSHTGNVYEQYF
TGTGCCAGCTCACATACCGGGAATGTCTACGAGCAGTACTTC
>TRBJ2-1|NA|TRBV30|NA
CAWSVSGSSGMYEQFF
TGTGCCTGGAGTGTTTCTGGGTCCTCGGGAATGTATGAGCAGTTCTTC
>TRBJ1-1|NA|TRBV6-2/TRBV6-3|NA
CASDTGSGSLAEAFF
TGTGCCAGCGATACTGGCTCCGGGTCGTTGGCTGAAGCTTTCTTT
>TRBJ2-5|NA|TRBV5-6|TRBD1
CASSWTGENPYQETQYF
TGTGCCAGCAGCTGGACAGGAGAGAACCCTTACCAAGAGACCCAGTACTTC
>TRBJ1-2|NA|TRBV7-4|TRBD1
CASIVTGGGYTF
TGTGCCAGCATCGTTACAGGGGGCGGCTACACCTTC
>TRBJ2-2|NA|TRBV12-3/TRBV12-4|TRBD2
CAGSLAREAGTGELFF
TGTGCCGGCAGTCTCGCGCGGGAGGCGGGGACCGGGGAGCTGTTTTTT
>TRBJ2-3|NA|TRBV14|NA
CASSEDWSDTQYF
TGTGCCAGCAGCGAGGACTGGTCAGATACGCAGTATTTT